Following are 25 T cell receptor beta chains from one sample sequenced in a study of T cells after yellow fever vaccination. TCRdb reprocessed the 5' RACE reads with MiXCR, giving one entry per CDR3 protein. The table lists some 250,000 distinct CDR3 sequences, 6.9% of them singletons. The specimen comprised CD4+ T cells sorted from PBMCs, sampled 15 days after the yellow fever booster vaccination. The receptors derive from a man under 40 who received the YFV17D yellow fever vaccine.

This clonotype was counted a few times. The chain combines TRBV20-1 with TRBJ2-1; D remains unclear. V lost 7 bases to trimming and J lost 0 bases, with 7 bases between them. Looked up from germline, CDR1 is DFQATT and CDR2 is SNEGSKA (reference sequence). CDR3 length: 12 residues. CDR3 in amino acids: CSVPDSYNEQFF. The CDR3 DNA is TGCAGTGTCCCAGACTCCTACAATGAGCAGTTCTTC.

This clonotype was counted ten times or more. J is TRBJ2-3 and V is TRBV6-2 or TRBV6-3; D uncertain. This CDR3 has 14 residues. Trimming shortened V by 2 bases and J by 6 bases, and 12 bases separated the two germline ends. Germline CDR1 is MNHEY and CDR2 is SVGEGT. The chain's CDR3 is CASSYPKTRDTQYF. CDR3 DNA sequence: TGTGCCAGCAGTTACCCCAAGACACGCGATACGCAGTATTTT.

V gene TRBV2 combines with J gene TRBJ1-2; D is unclear. The germline CDR1 and CDR2 sequences are SNHLY and FYNNEI. Trimming took off 6 bases at V and 0 bases at J, with 11 bases between the two ends. There are 14 residues in the CDR3. CDR3 bases: TGTGCCAGCAGAAACTTTCGAGCTAACTATGGCTACACCTTC. It is translated as CASRNFRANYGYTF.

This clonotype was counted between two and nine times. CDR3 amino acids: CASSSGLLWASHTEQYF. In DNA, the CDR3 is TGTGCCAGCAGTTCCGGCCTACTTTGGGCCTCCCACACCGAGCAGTACTTC. The rearrangement links TRBV12-3 or TRBV12-4 to TRBJ2-7; D is undetermined. The V gene lost 4 bases and the J gene lost 6 bases, with 25 bases spanning the gap. This CDR3 is 17 amino acids long.

This clonotype showed up many times. The chain uses TRBV29-1 and TRBJ2-2; D is ambiguous. Trimming stripped 4 bases from V and 3 bases from J, with 6 bases between. CDR1 SQVTM and CDR2 ANQGSEA come from the germline V gene. This CDR3 comprises 12 residues. CDR3 protein: CSVAGYTGELFF. DNA of the CDR3: TGCAGCGTTGCAGGATACACCGGGGAGCTGTTTTTT.

This clonotype turned up a few times. Here the CDR3 reads CASSLESRQGRRYTF. CDR3 in DNA: TGCGCCAGCAGCTTGGAGTCCCGACAGGGAAGACGCTACACCTTC. The rearrangement uses TRBV5-1 and TRBJ1-2, with 7 bases identical to TRBD1. J was trimmed by 9 bases and V by 0 bases; bases with no gene match: 11. The CDR3 loop spans 15 amino acids. Germline V gene data show CDR1 as SGHRS and CDR2 as YFSETQ.

In the case of this clonotype: Possible read error: a much larger clone is one base away. The chain uses TRBV20-1 and TRBJ2-5; D is possibly TRBD2 (5 bases). This CDR3 comprises 12 residues. The V end lost 5 bases, the J end lost 5 bases, and 12 bases lay between the germline ends. Germline V gene lookup returns CDR1 DFQATT and CDR2 SNEGSKA (reference sequence). CDR3 sequence: CSAGVPGETQYF. CDR3 DNA: TGCAGTGCTGGAGTCCCGGGGGAGACCCAGTACTTC.

This clonotype has only a few counts. The J gene is TRBJ2-5, the V gene TRBV11-2, with D perhaps TRBD1 (6 bases). Trimming left V 5 bases short and J 5 bases short, with 12 bases between. The CDR3 is 13 amino acids. Germline V gene sequence: CDR1 SGHAT, CDR2 FQNNGV. This chain's CDR3 is CASSPGERETQYF. The CDR3 DNA reads as TGTGCCAGCAGCCCAGGGGAGAGGGAGACCCAGTACTTC.

This clonotype occurred many times. The CDR3 loop is CASSLAGGQGTEAFF. For the CDR3, the DNA is TGCGCCAGCAGCTTGGCCGGGGGACAGGGCACTGAAGCTTTCTTT. The chain recombines TRBV5-1 with TRBJ1-1, with 9 bases fitting TRBD1. Germline-derived CDR1 and CDR2 are SGHRS and YFSETQ. The CDR3 spans 15 residues. The V segment lost 0 bases and the J segment 4 bases; nucleotides outside the gene matches: 4. The full variable domain, with the rest looked up from reference TRBV5-1 and TRBJ1-1, is KAGVTQTPRYLIKTRGQQVTLSCSPISGHRSVSWYQQTPGQGLQFLFEYFSETQRNKGNFPGRFSGRQFSNSRSEMNVSTLELGDSALYLCASSLAGGQGTEAFFGQGTRLTVV.

There are many counts of this clonotype. The genes are TRBV12-3 or TRBV12-4 and TRBJ2-1; D gene ambiguous. The CDR3 is 13 residues long. V lost 6 bases and J lost 9, with 15 bases in between. The CDR3 loop is CASRYYRTGEQFF. The DNA of the CDR3 is TGTGCCAGCAGGTACTACCGTACGGGTGAGCAGTTCTTC.

This clonotype was found many times. The rearrangement uses TRBV5-5 and TRBJ2-1; 9 bases map to TRBD2. J gave up 5 bases and V 1 base, and 10 bases lay outside the gene matches. The CDR3 is 17 amino acids. CDR1 SGHKS and CDR2 YYEKEE come from the germline V gene (reference sequence). CDR3 nucleotide sequence: TGTGCCAGCAGCTTGACGGCGGGAGGGCGATGGGACAATGAGCAGTTCTTC. It codes for CASSLTAGGRWDNEQFF.

This clonotype came up many times. The J gene is TRBJ1-5, the V gene TRBV5-8; D is uncertain. Trimming removed 1 base from V and 7 bases from J, with 18 bases in between. Germline V gene sequence: CDR1 SGHTS, CDR2 YDEGEE. CDR3 length equals 16 residues. This CDR3 is CASSLPEGTGRQPQHF. DNA for the CDR3: TGTGCCAGCAGCTTGCCGGAGGGCACCGGCCGGCAGCCCCAGCATTTT. Full variable domain (rest looked up from reference TRBV5-8 and TRBJ1-5): EAGVTQSPTHLIKTRGQQATLRCSPISGHTSVYWYQQALGLGLQFLLWYDEGEERNRGNFPPRFSGRQFPNYSSELNVNALELEDSALYLCASSLPEGTGRQPQHFGDGTRLSIL.

In this sample, this clonotype turned up many times. The chain carries TRBV20-1 and TRBJ1-2; the D is unclear. The length of the CDR3 is 12 residues. CDR1 is DFQATT, CDR2 SNEGSKA, per germline (reference sequence). V shed 2 bases and J shed 8 bases, with 12 bases lying between them. CDR3 bases: TGCAGTGCTAGATACGGCGGAGGGGGCTACACCTTC. This gives the protein CSARYGGGGYTF.

This clonotype showed up many times. This chain links TRBV12-3 or TRBV12-4 with TRBJ2-7; D tentatively reads TRBD1 or TRBD2 (5 bases each). V lost 4 bases, J lost 5 bases, and 18 bases lay in between. The CDR3 is 15 residues long. The CDR3 nucleotides read TGTGCCAGCAGTTCCGGAGTGTCAGGGCGGGACGAGCAGTACTTC. Translated, it gives CASSSGVSGRDEQYF.

This clonotype has more than one count but fewer than ten. The chain couples TRBV7-6 to TRBJ2-5; 8 positions agree with TRBD1. Germline CDR1 reads SGHVS; CDR2 reads FNYEAQ. The CDR3 length is 13 residues. Losses at the gene ends were 5 bases for V and 4 bases for J; bases not matched to a gene: 3. DNA for the CDR3: TGTGCCAGCAGCAAGGACAGGGTAGAGACCCAGTACTTC. Translating gives CASSKDRVETQYF. Complete variable domain (other parts from reference TRBV7-6 and TRBJ2-5): GAGVSQSPRYKVTKRGQDVALRCDPISGHVSLYWYRQALGQGPEFLTYFNYEAQQDKSGLPNDRFSAERPEGSISTLTIQRTEQRDSAMYRCASSKDRVETQYFGPGTRLLVL.

Only a few counts were recorded for this clonotype. The genes are TRBV7-2 and TRBJ2-3; D not resolved. Germline V gene lookup returns CDR1 SGHTA and CDR2 FQGNSA. With 1 base removed from V and 12 bases from J, the gap between germline ends came to 11 bases. This CDR3 is 12 amino acids long. CDR3 sequence reads: CASSLESSKQYF. CDR3 DNA sequence: TGTGCCAGCAGCTTAGAGTCTAGTAAACAGTATTTT.

This clonotype was found many times. V gene TRBV7-2 combines with J gene TRBJ2-1; TRBD2 might be the D (6 bases). The CDR3 runs to 12 residues. The germline V and J ends were trimmed by 5 bases and 11 bases, with 13 bases remaining between them. Germline V gives CDR1 SGHTA, CDR2 FQGNSA. The CDR3 reads CASSQLATKQFF. Here the CDR3 DNA reads TGTGCCAGCAGCCAACTAGCAACTAAGCAGTTCTTC.

This clonotype was seen more than once but under ten times. In DNA form, the CDR3 reads TGTGCCTGGAGTCCTGCCGGGACAGGGGGCTTCGAGCAGTACTTC. Translated: CAWSPAGTGGFEQYF. This sequence joins TRBV30 and TRBJ2-7; 12 nucleotides match TRBD1. The trim removed 2 bases at V and 6 bases at J, leaving 8 bases unmatched. Germline V gene lookup returns CDR1 GTSNPN and CDR2 SVGIG (reference sequence). The CDR3 sequence is 15 residues long.

The chain links TRBV10-3 to TRBJ2-3; D could derive from TRBD1 or TRBD2 (5 bases each). V was trimmed by 11 bases and J by 0 bases, leaving 9 bases between them. CDR3 size: 12 residues. Looked up from germline, CDR1 is ENHRY and CDR2 is SYGVKD. The CDR3 coding sequence is TGTGCCGCCAGGGACAGCACAGATACGCAGTATTTT. As protein: CAARDSTDTQYF.

This sequence joins TRBV20-1 and TRBJ2-7, with no clear D. The CDR3 extends over 13 amino acids. Trimming cost V 6 bases and J 4 bases, with 16 bases left between them. Germline assignment: CDR1 DFQATT and CDR2 SNEGSKA (reference sequence). The CDR3 protein is CSAAGSWAYEQYF. For the CDR3, the DNA is TGCAGTGCGGCCGGGTCCTGGGCGTACGAGCAGTACTTC.

This clonotype was picked up a small number of times. This chain links TRBV7-2 with TRBJ2-7; D unclear. CDR1 and CDR2 from the germline V gene are SGHTA and FQGNSA. Trimming left V 7 bases short and J 2 bases short, with 18 bases between. The CDR3 runs 15 residues. CDR3: CASNLNPGPTYEQYF. In DNA, the CDR3 is TGTGCCAGCAACCTAAACCCCGGGCCAACCTACGAGCAGTACTTC. Looking up the rest from reference TRBV7-2 and TRBJ2-7 gives the full variable domain: GAGVSQSPSNKVTEKGKDVELRCDPISGHTALYWYRQSLGQGLEFLIYFQGNSAPDKSGLPSDRFSAERTGGSVSTLTIQRTQQEDSAVYLCASNLNPGPTYEQYFGPGTRLTVT.

The V and J genes are TRBV29-1 and TRBJ2-5; a possible D gene is TRBD1 (6 bases). The CDR3 sequence is 13 residues long. V lost 6 bases to trimming and J lost 3 bases, with 14 bases between them. Germline assignment: CDR1 SQVTM and CDR2 ANQGSEA. CDR3 in amino acids: CSVEQGPEETQYF. DNA of the CDR3: TGCAGCGTGGAACAGGGACCGGAAGAGACCCAGTACTTC.

V gene TRBV3-1 combines with J gene TRBJ2-1; D is unclear. The CDR3 is made up of 16 amino acids. The germline gives CDR1 LGHDT, CDR2 YNNKEL (reference sequence). V shed 0 bases and J shed 0 bases, with 9 bases lying between them. This chain's CDR3 is CASSQEFAGSYNEQFF. CDR3 nucleotide sequence: TGTGCCAGCAGCCAAGAATTTGCAGGCTCCTACAATGAGCAGTTCTTC.

The V call is TRBV5-1, the J call TRBJ2-1; tentatively, D is TRBD2 (6 bases). Germline CDR1 reads SGHRS; CDR2 reads YFSETQ. The CDR3 is 15 residues long. Between the trimmed V and J ends, which lost 5 bases and 1 base, there was a span of 13 bases. The CDR3 DNA reads TGCGCCAGCAGTTACGGGAGCATGTCCTACAATGAGCAGTTCTTC. Translation: CASSYGSMSYNEQFF.

This clonotype was counted between two and nine times. The chain combines TRBV2 with TRBJ1-1; 7 nucleotides line up with TRBD1. Trimming cost V 7 bases and J 5 bases; bases outside gene matches: 13. Germline V gene data show CDR1 as SNHLY and CDR2 as FYNNEI. The CDR3 runs 15 residues. The CDR3 nucleotides are TGTGCCAGCACTTCCGTTGGAGGGGGCTTGACTGAAGCTTTCTTT. Translated: CASTSVGGGLTEAFF.